These 20 T cell receptor beta chains came from one sample sequenced in a study of persistence of HIV-infected CD4 T cells. Their specific antigens are unknown. An overlapping HIV-1 Gag peptide pool stimulated these cells at approximately 1 ug/peptide/mL. Memory cells lacking CD40L and CD69 with high CD45RO were sorted. Sequencing used immunoSEQ version 4 in survey mode. Using immunoSEQ multiplex PCR, the repertoire was profiled, and TCRdb retains in-frame clones only, with some absent. This table holds 36,000 or so clones, more than 75% found once. Sequenced material: cultured CD4+ T cells from PBMCs, taken from a patient who received antiretroviral therapy. These receptors were collected from an adult with HIV. The donor label of this sample is uncertain.

This chain connects TRBV24-1 to TRBJ2-5, with TRBD2 matching 10 bases. The V and J ends lost 4 bases and 4 bases, in that order; junction bases with no gene match: 14. This CDR3 region has 18 residues. Germline V gene lookup returns CDR1 KGHDR and CDR2 SFDVKD. The CDR3 protein is CATSDPAQRGGTGETQYF. The CDR3 DNA reads TGTGCCACCAGTGACCCAGCCCAGCGGGGGGGAACGGGAGAGACCCAGTACTTC.

V gene TRBV10-2 combines with J gene TRBJ1-2; a weak D match, TRBD1 (6 bases). The CDR3 extends over 14 amino acids. In germline, CDR1 is WSHSY, CDR2 SAAADI. The V end lost 8 bases, the J end lost 11 bases, and 24 bases lay between the germline ends. The CDR3 sequence: CASSTSRDMIGYTF. The DNA of the CDR3 is TGCGCCAGCTCGACGTCCCGGGACATGATTGGGTACACCTTC.

The chain joins TRBV3-1 (or the pseudogene TRBV3-2) to TRBJ1-2; D gene unclear. The CDR3 has 12 residues. Trimming took 5 bases from V and 3 from J, leaving 7 bases between them. CDR1 LGHDT and CDR2 YNNKEL come from the germline V gene (reference sequence). CDR3 loop: CASSNRDYGYTF. The CDR3, as DNA: TGTGCCAGCAGCAACCGGGACTATGGCTACACCTTC.

The CDR3 reads CASSERDPLNTEAFF. The CDR3 coding sequence is TGCGCCAGCAGCGAACGGGACCCCTTGAACACTGAAGCTTTCTTT. V and J are TRBV5-1 and TRBJ1-1, with a possible D match to TRBD1 (5 bases). CDR1 and CDR2 (germline): SGHRS, YFSETQ. Deletions cut 4 bases from V and 0 bases from J, with 13 bases between. CDR3 length equals 15 residues.

The chain employs TRBV20-1 and TRBJ2-1, with 8 bases that match TRBD2. This CDR3 comprises 11 residues. Germline CDR1 reads DFQATT; CDR2 reads SNEGSKA (reference sequence). The ends lost 4 bases at V and 13 bases at J; junction bases unmatched: 6. CDR3 DNA sequence: TGCAGTGCTATGAGCGGGGGCGGCCAGTTCTTC. Translated, it gives CSAMSGGGQFF.

The rearrangement joins TRBV7-6 to TRBJ2-3, with 12 bases lining up with TRBD2. The CDR3 totals 17 residues. After removal of 1 base from V and 2 bases from J, the junction contained 4 bases not matched to a gene. The germline V gene has CDR1 SGHVS and CDR2 FNYEAQ. The CDR3 reads CASSLGTSGAPTDTQYF. Here the CDR3 DNA reads TGTGCCAGCAGCTTAGGGACTAGCGGGGCGCCCACAGATACGCAGTATTTT.

V is TRBV4-2 and J is TRBJ1-2, with D unresolved. The CDR3 length is 13 residues. Germline V CDR1 and CDR2: LGHNA, YNFKEQ. V was clipped by 4 bases and J by 2 bases, with 8 bases between them. CDR3 coding DNA: TGTGCCAGCAGCCTAGGCGGAAACTATGGCTACACCTTC. Protein sequence: CASSLGGNYGYTF.

The chain recombines TRBV9 with TRBJ2-5; D is possibly TRBD2 (5 bases). This CDR3 has 15 amino acids. CDR1 is SGDLS, CDR2 YYNGEE, per germline. The V end was cut by 4 bases, the J end by 5 bases, with 18 bases between. This CDR3 is CASSPSRVRGETQYF. CDR3 coding DNA: TGTGCCAGCAGCCCTAGTAGGGTACGCGGGGAGACCCAGTACTTC.

The rearrangement links TRBV21-1 to TRBJ2-3. TRBV21-1 is labeled a pseudogene. This CDR3 has 17 residues. DNA of the CDR3: TGTGCCAGCAGCAACGGGGCGGGCTATCCCCTCACAGATACGCAGTATTTT. Amino acid sequence: CASSNGAGYPLTDTQYF.

The chain employs TRBV12-5 and TRBJ2-3; TRBD1 matches at 8 bases. CDR1 and CDR2 (germline): LGHNT, FRNRAP. This CDR3 comprises 14 residues. Trimming took 6 bases from V and 1 from J; bases not matched to a gene: 3. The CDR3 reads CASGDRARTDTQYF. CDR3 in DNA: TGTGCTAGTGGGGACAGGGCGCGCACAGATACGCAGTATTTT.

The chain has TRBV5-6 and TRBJ2-1; 8 bases map to TRBD1. This CDR3 contains 16 residues. Germline V gives CDR1 SGHDT, CDR2 YYEEEE. V lost 4 bases to trimming and J lost 7 bases; unmatched junction nucleotides: 13. In nucleotides, the CDR3 is TGTGCCAGCAGCACCGCCGGGACAGGCTTCGAGAATGAGCAGTTCTTC. It specifies CASSTAGTGFENEQFF.

The genes are TRBV6-1 and TRBJ1-2, with 7 nucleotides matching TRBD1. The length of the CDR3 is 15 residues. Germline CDR1 is MNHNS and CDR2 is SASEGT. V dropped 3 bases and J dropped 5; count of bases not matched to a gene: 9. The CDR3 region is CASSDGGQNQYGYTF. CDR3 bases: TGTGCCAGCAGTGACGGGGGACAGAACCAATATGGCTACACCTTC.

The V call is TRBV30, the J call TRBJ2-2; 9 nucleotides match TRBD2. The CDR3 is 15 residues long. The J segment lost 7 bases and the V segment lost 0 bases, leaving 6 bases of the junction unmatched. The germline V gene has CDR1 GTSNPN and CDR2 SVGIG (reference sequence). CDR3 in amino acids: CAWSVGGGAVGELFF. For the CDR3, the DNA is TGTGCCTGGAGTGTAGGCGGGGGGGCGGTCGGGGAGCTGTTTTTT.

A few counts support this clone. The DNA of the CDR3 is TGTGCCATCAGTGAGTCGGGCAGCTATGGCTACACCTTC. Translating gives CAISESGSYGYTF. The chain links TRBV10-3 to TRBJ1-2; D not certain. V gave up 0 bases and J gave up 4 bases, with 6 bases separating them. CDR1 is ENHRY and CDR2 is SYGVKD in the germline V gene. The CDR3 consists of 13 residues.

This rearrangement joins TRBV9 to TRBJ1-6; D is perhaps TRBD1 (5 bases). Trimming removed 4 bases from V and 5 bases from J, with 13 bases in between. This CDR3 spans 15 amino acids. Germline V CDR1 and CDR2: SGDLS, YYNGEE. CDR3 coding DNA: TGTGCCAGCAGCTTCCGGGACGGAGATAATTCACCCCTCCACTTT. Protein sequence: CASSFRDGDNSPLHF.

The chain couples TRBV3-1 (or the pseudogene TRBV3-2) to TRBJ2-2; D not resolved. Between the trimmed V and J ends, which lost 1 base and 5 bases, there was a span of 5 bases. From germline, CDR1 is LGHDT and CDR2 YNNKEL (reference sequence). The CDR3 loop spans 13 amino acids. The CDR3 coding sequence is TGTGCCAGCAGCCAAGTCGCTACCGGGGAGCTGTTTTTT. Translating gives CASSQVATGELFF.

The chain couples TRBV5-1 to TRBJ2-3; 9 bases match TRBD1. Losses at the gene ends were 5 bases for V and 4 bases for J; bases not matched to a gene: 5. Looked up from germline, CDR1 is SGHRS and CDR2 is YFSETQ. CDR3 length: 14 amino acids. CDR3 DNA sequence: TGCGCCAGCAGATGGACAGGGGAATCAGATACGCAGTATTTT. Amino acids: CASRWTGESDTQYF.

The chain combines TRBV2 with TRBJ2-7; 12 bases agree with TRBD2. Germline trimming cut 6 bases from V and 0 bases from J; bases unmatched to any gene: 6. Germline assignment: CDR1 SNHLY and CDR2 FYNNEI. The CDR3 contains 16 residues. The CDR3 region is CASRLAGGLSSYEQYF. CDR3 DNA: TGTGCCAGCAGACTAGCGGGGGGCCTGAGCTCCTACGAGCAGTACTTC.

This clone was detected a few times. The rearrangement joins TRBV3-1 (or the pseudogene TRBV3-2) to TRBJ1-2; no clear D. This CDR3 region has 14 residues. Trimming left V 0 bases short and J 4 bases short, with 9 bases between. Germline CDR1 and CDR2: LGHDT and YNNKEL (reference sequence). Here the CDR3 DNA reads TGTGCCAGCAGCCAAGATGCAGCGCCCTATGGCTACACCTTC. As protein: CASSQDAAPYGYTF.

V is TRBV19 and J is TRBJ1-6; D gene unclear. The V end was cut by 7 bases, the J end by 7 bases, with 17 bases between. Germline-derived CDR1 and CDR2 are LNHDA and SQIVND (reference sequence). The CDR3 spans 15 residues. The CDR3 DNA follows: TGTGCCAGTAATATTTCACCGGGGTTGAATTCACCCCTCCACTTT. Translation: CASNISPGLNSPLHF.